This T cell receptor (beta chain) is from a study of shared clonotypes between healthy human individuals (dated by TCRdb to about 2020). A note on the overall study: A few men and two women, aged 18 to 49 years, made up the cohort. For each donor, three plates each were used for CD4 naive and CD4 memory, two plates were used for CD8 naive, and one plate was used for CD8 memory. The study deeply sequenced blood TCR repertoires of about five healthy adults to estimate repertoire size and the extent of clonotype sharing between individuals. To increase sequencing depth and limit assay-specific biases, different laboratories used diverse techniques to prepare libraries and sequence TCR repertoires. Per donor, leukapheresis produced somewhere between about 0.8 and 9 billion PBMCs. What the authors observed across the whole study: Estimated clonotype richness was generally larger for naive than for memory subsets. Rarefaction of sorted-subset datasets indicated incomplete sequencing despite the large sequencing depth. When several donors were compared, the shared fraction of clonotypes was 5% to 6.5% for naive CD4, 3.5% to 4% for naive CD8, 2% to 2.5% for memory CD4, and 0.4% for memory CD8. Pairwise subsampling led to the expectation that sequencing depth would affect the degree of clonotype sharing among donors. Sampling was limited to blood, and TCR repertoires in tissue likely differ from TCR repertoires in blood. Compared with non-shared clonotypes, the clonotypes found in all four sorted-subset donors had higher generation probabilities. The genetic and exposure-history diversity represented was limited by the small number of donors.

Using the deep immunoSEQ assay, multiplex PCR amplified TCR CDR3 regions from genomic DNA. Extracted genomic DNA from each cell subset was distributed evenly across all wells of several immunoSEQ 96-well plates, and each plate was treated as a replicate. For sorted subsets, 150 to 250 ng genomic DNA, equal to some 30,000 T cell genomes, was loaded into each replicate PCR. Purified libraries were quantified with a Qubit 3.0 fluorometer, sized on a Bioanalyzer 2100, and re-quantified with the KAPA Library Quantification kit. Every immunoSEQ 96-well plate was sequenced on a separate single-read 150-cycle Illumina NextSeq 550 flow cell. The authors processed their data as follows. Because the immunoSEQ output held only junctional sequences and lacked quality scores, the filtering could not match the filtering applied to full-length reads. To assign V/J genes and CDR3, sequences were annotated against IMGT germline references using PyIR, a Python wrapper for IgBLAST v1.9. Reads were removed for weak V/J assignments (E-value above 1e-6), missing CDR3, stop codons, out-of-frame junctions, or ambiguous translated residues. A V3J clonotype was defined by an identical inferred V gene, J gene, and CDR3 amino acid sequence. To compute the percentage overlap between repertoires, the number of shared unique clonotypes was divided by the size of the smaller repertoire. Richness of each repertoire was evaluated using RTK rarefaction, the Chao1 estimator, and Recon v2.1 estimates of unobserved clonotypes. OLGA was used to compute generation probabilities for all TCRbeta clonotypes that the gDNA method yielded from a few donors. In its TCRdb copy, this immuneACCESS table keeps in-frame sequences only and misses some clones. Where compared with another copy, unresolved V genes explain less than half of these, and the others have no known cause. V and J calls and clone size follow that table, whereas D and trimming were derived from the DNA. In this sample the table shows over 2 million clones, 85% to 95% of which occur a single time. The ten largest clonotypes hold around 0.13% of the sample.

Note on this clone: This clone's antigen is unknown. Nothing much larger sits one base from this clone, and base qualities are not available.

The donors were healthy, HIV-negative adults with no recently reported acute infections or vaccinations. All donors were Caucasian adults living in Nashville, Tennessee, USA. Magnetic negative selection was used to enrich CD4+ T cells, after which naive cells were positively selected on CD45RA and the negative fraction became the memory subset. Blood was obtained by leukapheresis, after which PBMCs were separated by Ficoll-Histopaque density gradient centrifugation and cryopreserved in liquid nitrogen vapor phase. Analytical flow cytometry was used to check the purity and quantity of each magnetically sorted T cell population. From each sorted fraction, genomic DNA was isolated and quantified by UV absorbance on a Nanodrop 2000c. The source material was naive CD4+ T cells sorted from blood. According to the study, the label for this sample's cell subset or site signals: CD45RA+ positively selected. The source is a man younger than 30 in good health.

The CDR3: CAWSAGGQTEQFF. The nucleotide sequence is given as TGTGCCTGGAGCGCGGGAGGTCAAACAGAGCAGTTCTTC. The rearranged chain carries TRBV30 and TRBJ2-1; 8 bases in the middle match TRBD2. Its CDR3 holds 13 amino acids, cysteine through phenylalanine. CDR3 DNA is the only sequence kept; it has 39 bases, read in frame from the first base. Trimming accounts for 3 bases at V and 10 bases at J, while the number of junction bases matched to no gene is 8. From the germline V gene (reference sequence), CDR1 is GTSNPN and CDR2 is SVGIG. The CDR3, completed at both ends by the reference TRBV30 and TRBJ2-1 genes, gives the full variable domain SQTIHQWPATLVQPVGSPLSLECTVEGTSNPNLYWYRQAAGRGLQLLFYSVGIGQISSEVPQNLSASRPQDRQFILSSKKLLLSDSGFYLCAWSAGGQTEQFFGPGTRLTVL.